The source of this T cell receptor (beta chain) is a study of response to subunit inactivated influenza vaccine (dated by TCRdb to the late 2010s). Turning to the overall study: The study used deep quantitative T cell receptor repertoire profiling to track responses to a trivalent subunit inactivated influenza vaccine. What the work shows at the level of the full study, not this receptor alone: It was suggested by the authors that each seasonal influenza vaccination may recruit only a limited number of new T cells.

Trimming costs V 8 bases and J 0 bases, and their ends lie 11 bases apart. CDR1 and CDR2 are read off the germline V gene as MNHNS and SASEGT. The CDR3 holds 14 amino acids from the cysteine to the phenylalanine. Solely the CDR3 DNA is kept, with 42 bases framed from the first base. The method behind the library was RT-PCR. The sequencing machine was an Illumina HiSeq 2500. TCRdb reprocessed the public reads (quality trimming at Q25 with fastp, clone calling with MiXCR) and kept in-frame beta chains. Every entry covers one CDR3 protein and lists the most common genes and DNA from its rows. The sample records 590,000 or so distinct CDR3 sequences, 12% to 15% of which are singletons. The biggest ten clones account for roughly 7.6% of the sample. About this clonotype itself: Its recognized antigen is unknown. Base qualities are not provided; no much larger clone lies one nucleotide away.

Material: PBMCs from blood, obtained 14 days before vaccination. Rearrangement joined TRBV6-1 to TRBJ1-3; the D segment could be TRBD1, given 5 matching bases. This receptor was identified in a man in his forties or fifties who received an inactivated influenza vaccine. Donor details come from another sample of the same person, matched by shared clones. Read as DNA, the sequence is TGTGCCAGCGGGGAGGGGAACTCTGGAAACACCATATATTTT. This encodes CASGEGNSGNTIYF.